Presented here are 25 T cell receptor beta chains from one specimen sequenced in a study of cytomegalovirus exposure and HLA in healthy donors. The study ran its PCR with 60 Vbeta and 13 Jbeta primers. Sequencing was performed with immunoSEQ multiplex PCR; in TCRdb, only in-frame clones are kept and a portion is missing. In the table there are approximately 100,000 clones, about 80% of which are singletons. What was sequenced was PBMCs. The receptors here all came from a man aged 60 to 69 in good health and CMV-seropositive.

This clone was found once. This chain uses TRBV6-1 with TRBJ1-2; 11 nucleotides match TRBD1. V lost 5 bases to trimming and J lost 8 bases; unmatched junction nucleotides: 10. Germline CDR1 is MNHNS and CDR2 is SASEGT. The CDR3 spans 15 residues. CDR3 bases: TGTGCCAGCAGTTCTGGACAGGGGGCGTCTCGGGGCTACACCTTC. Its protein product is CASSSGQGASRGYTF.

This clone was picked up one time. Here the CDR3 DNA reads TGTGCCAGCAGCTTTGGACAGCAAGCTTTCTTT. It codes for CASSFGQQAFF. V and J are TRBV11-2 and TRBJ1-1; D is perhaps TRBD1 (6 bases). The CDR3 is made up of 11 amino acids. The germline CDR1 and CDR2 sequences are SGHAT and FQNNGV. V was shortened by 3 bases and J by 9 bases, with 8 bases between the two germline ends.

The rearrangement links TRBV28 to TRBJ2-6, with D possibly being TRBD2 (5 bases). V was cut by 8 bases and J by 5 bases, with 16 bases left in between. This CDR3 spans 15 amino acids. Per germline, CDR1 MDHEN and CDR2 SYDVKM. CDR3 residues: CASGLPGGRANVLTF. For the CDR3, the DNA is TGTGCCAGCGGACTTCCAGGCGGCCGGGCCAACGTCCTGACTTTC. The full variable domain, rest sourced from reference TRBV28 and TRBJ2-6, is DVKVTQSSRYLVKRTGEKVFLECVQDMDHENMFWYRQDPGLGLRLIYFSYDVKMKEKGDIPEGYSVSREKKERFSLILESASTNQTSMYLCASGLPGGRANVLTFGAGSRLTVL.

The V gene is TRBV6-6, the J gene TRBJ2-7; possible D gene TRBD2, 6 bases. The CDR3 is 13 residues long. The ends were cut back, 2 bases at V and 4 bases at J, with 9 bases in the middle. Germline CDR1 reads MNHNY; CDR2 reads SVGAGI (reference sequence). The CDR3 sequence: CASSYLGGYEQYF. CDR3 coding DNA: TGTGCCAGCAGTTACCTCGGGGGTTACGAGCAGTACTTC.

V usage is TRBV7-2 and J usage is TRBJ2-1; 7 bases agree with TRBD1. The length of the CDR3 is 15 residues. After removal of 4 bases from V and 3 bases from J, the junction contained 6 bases not matched to a gene. In germline, CDR1 is SGHTA, CDR2 FQGNSA. DNA for the CDR3: TGTGCCAGCAGCTCTCGGGACAGATACTACAATGAGCAGTTCTTC. This encodes CASSSRDRYYNEQFF.

The chain uses TRBV10-3 and TRBJ1-6, with 8 bases aligning to TRBD1. In germline, CDR1 is ENHRY, CDR2 SYGVKD. The CDR3 is 16 residues long. The V segment lost 0 bases and the J segment 6 bases; nucleotides outside the gene matches: 4. CDR3 in amino acids: CAISESGQGGNSPLHF. CDR3 in DNA: TGTGCCATCAGTGAGTCCGGACAGGGTGGTAATTCACCCCTCCACTTT.

This clone has only one observation. V usage is TRBV11-2 and J usage is TRBJ2-4, with TRBD2 identical over 7 bases. Trimming at V came to 5 bases and at J to 0 bases, leaving 4 bases not matched to a gene. CDR3 size: 15 residues. Germline-derived CDR1 and CDR2 are SGHAT and FQNNGV. This CDR3 reads CASSPWGGAKNIQYF. Here the CDR3 DNA reads TGTGCCAGCAGCCCCTGGGGGGGAGCCAAAAACATTCAGTACTTC.

This sequence joins TRBV18 and TRBJ2-7; D might be TRBD2 (6 bases). The CDR3 extends over 15 amino acids. Germline-derived CDR1 and CDR2 are KGHSH and LQKENI. V gave up 2 bases and J gave up 2 bases, with 13 bases separating them. In DNA form, the CDR3 reads TGTGCCAGCTCACCAGGAGCCAGGGAGGCCTACGAGCAGTACTTC. As protein: CASSPGAREAYEQYF.

The rearrangement uses TRBV2 and TRBJ2-3, with TRBD2 matching over 11 bases. CDR3 length: 17 amino acids. Trimming took 8 bases from V and 1 from J; bases not matched to a gene: 11. CDR1 is SNHLY and CDR2 is FYNNEI in the germline V gene. CDR3 sequence (DNA): TGTGCCAGCTCACCCTCTACTAGCGGGGGACGCACAGATACGCAGTATTTT. Translation: CASSPSTSGGRTDTQYF.

V gene TRBV27 combines with J gene TRBJ1-3; 7 bases match TRBD1. The V segment lost 2 bases and the J segment 4 bases; nucleotides outside the gene matches: 5. The CDR3 has 15 residues. Per germline, CDR1 MNHEY and CDR2 SMNVEV (reference sequence). Here the CDR3 reads CASSLEGARGNTIYF. CDR3 coding DNA: TGTGCCAGCAGTTTAGAGGGGGCGCGAGGAAACACCATATATTTT.

CDR3 coding DNA: TGTGCCAGCAGCCGACCGGGGAAAACTAATGAAAAACTGTTTTTT. It yields the protein CASSRPGKTNEKLFF. The rearrangement joins TRBV14 to TRBJ1-4; D is uncertain. The V gene's germline CDR1 is SGHDN and CDR2 FVKESK. The CDR3 loop spans 15 amino acids. The V and J ends lost 4 bases and 1 base respectively, with 10 bases between them. Drawing the rest from reference TRBV14 and TRBJ1-4, the complete variable domain is EAGVTQFPSHSVIEKGQTVTLRCDPISGHDNLYWYRRVMGKEIKFLLHFVKESKQDESGMPNNRFLAERTGGTYSTLKVQPAELEDSGVYFCASSRPGKTNEKLFFGSGTQLSVL.

V gene TRBV19 combines with J gene TRBJ2-2, with TRBD1 matching 9 bases. Germline CDR1 is LNHDA and CDR2 is SQIVND (reference sequence). This CDR3 has 14 residues. V lost 4 bases, J lost 7 bases, and 4 bases stayed unmatched. CDR3 protein: CASSKDRGYGELFF. In DNA, the CDR3 is TGTGCCAGTAGTAAGGACAGGGGATACGGGGAGCTGTTTTTT.

The chain uses TRBV27 and TRBJ2-7, with 10 bases matching TRBD1. This CDR3 region has 15 residues. Germline V gives CDR1 MNHEY, CDR2 SMNVEV (reference sequence). V lost 6 bases and J lost 3; bases outside the gene matches: 8. CDR3 region: CASRGPRDRGYEQYF. CDR3 DNA: TGTGCCAGCAGGGGCCCCCGGGACAGGGGCTACGAGCAGTACTTC.

The genes are TRBV9 and TRBJ1-1, with 8 bases aligning to TRBD1. Germline V gene lookup returns CDR1 SGDLS and CDR2 YYNGEE. This CDR3 comprises 13 residues. J lost 10 bases, V lost 3 bases, and 8 bases had no gene match. Here the CDR3 DNA reads TGTGCCAGCAGCGCCTCAGGGGGCCCTGCAGCTTTCTTT. Encoded protein: CASSASGGPAAFF.

This clone has only one observation. The chain has TRBV7-6 and TRBJ2-7; 12 bases map to TRBD1. V dropped 5 bases and J dropped 4; count of bases not matched to a gene: 6. CDR1 is SGHVS and CDR2 is FNYEAQ in the germline V gene. There are 15 residues in the CDR3. CDR3 sequence (DNA): TGTGCCAGCAGCAGAGCGGGACAGGGGGCGTACGAGCAGTACTTC. Protein sequence: CASSRAGQGAYEQYF. Full variable domain (rest looked up from reference TRBV7-6 and TRBJ2-7): GAGVSQSPRYKVTKRGQDVALRCDPISGHVSLYWYRQALGQGPEFLTYFNYEAQQDKSGLPNDRFSAERPEGSISTLTIQRTEQRDSAMYRCASSRAGQGAYEQYFGPGTRLTVT.

The rearrangement uses TRBV18 and TRBJ2-1, with TRBD1 matching over 8 bases. CDR1 is KGHSH and CDR2 is LQKENI in the germline V gene. The junction had 5 bases not matched to a gene; V was cut back by 4 bases and J by 0 bases. There are 16 residues in the CDR3. The chain's CDR3 is CASSLRTGNSYNEQFF. The CDR3 DNA reads as TGTGCCAGCTCACTACGGACAGGGAACTCCTACAATGAGCAGTTCTTC.

The chain uses TRBV7-2 and TRBJ2-3; 11 bases are a match to TRBD2. This CDR3 is 19 amino acids long. V shed 2 bases and J 1 base; nucleotides not matched to a gene: 11. Looked up from germline, CDR1 is SGHTA and CDR2 is FQGNSA. Written as DNA, the CDR3 is TGTGCCAGCAGCTTAAGATGGGGAACTAGCGGGAGACGCACAGATACGCAGTATTTT. This codes for CASSLRWGTSGRRTDTQYF.

Concerning this clone itself: One end of the junction varies from germline; a read error may be responsible. The CDR3 sequence: CSSSPLLEGEQYF. Written as DNA, the CDR3 is TGTTCCAGCAGCCCCCTACTAGAAGGTGAGCAGTACTTC. The chain uses TRBV7-9 and TRBJ2-7; TRBD2 is a possible D gene (5 bases). Germline CDR1 reads SEHNR; CDR2 reads FQNEAQ (reference sequence). The CDR3 has 13 amino acids.

V is TRBV9 and J is TRBJ2-1; 10 bases are shared with TRBD2. The germline V gene encodes CDR1 SGDLS and CDR2 YYNGEE. The CDR3 has 17 amino acids. The V and J ends lost 2 bases and 7 bases, in that order; junction bases with no gene match: 12. CDR3: CASSVSLAGAGGNEQFF. The CDR3, as DNA: TGTGCCAGCAGCGTGTCTCTAGCGGGGGCTGGGGGGAATGAGCAGTTCTTC.

The chain uses TRBV5-4 and TRBJ2-7; 8 nucleotides match TRBD1. The CDR3 has 15 amino acids. The junction had 10 bases not matched to a gene; V was cut back by 4 bases and J by 4 bases. Germline CDR1 is SGHNT and CDR2 is YYREEE (reference sequence). This chain's CDR3 is CASSPDRGRDYEQYF. CDR3 coding DNA: TGTGCCAGCAGCCCCGACAGGGGTAGGGATTACGAGCAGTACTTC.

The chain employs TRBV5-1 and TRBJ2-1; 7 nucleotides agree with TRBD1. CDR1 and CDR2 (germline): SGHRS, YFSETQ. With 4 bases clipped from V and 3 bases from J, the junction kept 7 bases outside the gene matches. This CDR3 contains 15 residues. CDR3 residues: CASSPRTGLYNEQFF. CDR3 DNA sequence: TGCGCCAGCAGCCCACGGACAGGTCTCTACAATGAGCAGTTCTTC.

This sequence joins TRBV7-2 and TRBJ2-7, with 8 bases matching TRBD1. This CDR3 comprises 15 residues. Germline lookup yields CDR1 SGHTA and CDR2 FQGNSA. J gave up 6 bases and V 5 bases, and 12 bases lay outside the gene matches. CDR3 region: CASSVMTGDHSEQYF. The CDR3 nucleotides read TGTGCCAGCAGCGTGATGACAGGGGATCACTCCGAGCAGTACTTC.

This clone was found a few times. This chain joins TRBV6-6 and TRBJ2-7; 10 bases agree with TRBD1. The V gene's germline CDR1 is MNHNY and CDR2 SVGAGI (reference sequence). The CDR3 consists of 14 residues. Germline trimming cut 6 bases from V and 3 bases from J; bases unmatched to any gene: 5. In nucleotides, the CDR3 is TGTGCCAGCAGACCTCGGACAGGGGGCTACGAGCAGTACTTC. This sequence encodes CASRPRTGGYEQYF.

J is TRBJ1-6 and V is TRBV19; 7 bases fit TRBD1. Per the germline V gene, CDR1 is LNHDA and CDR2 is SQIVND (reference sequence). Losses at the gene ends were 1 base for V and 7 bases for J; bases not matched to a gene: 4. The length of the CDR3 is 15 residues. The CDR3 loop reads CASSIGQGGNSPLHF. The CDR3 bases are TGTGCCAGTAGTATAGGACAGGGTGGCAATTCACCCCTCCACTTT.

CDR3 DNA sequence: TGTGCCAGCAGCTTAGAACTAGGCAATCAGCCCCAGCATTTT. As protein: CASSLELGNQPQHF. The chain has TRBV7-8 and TRBJ1-5; D remains ambiguous. Germline V gives CDR1 SGHVS, CDR2 FQNEAQ. V was trimmed by 1 base and J by 2 bases, leaving 6 bases between them. This CDR3 is 14 amino acids long.